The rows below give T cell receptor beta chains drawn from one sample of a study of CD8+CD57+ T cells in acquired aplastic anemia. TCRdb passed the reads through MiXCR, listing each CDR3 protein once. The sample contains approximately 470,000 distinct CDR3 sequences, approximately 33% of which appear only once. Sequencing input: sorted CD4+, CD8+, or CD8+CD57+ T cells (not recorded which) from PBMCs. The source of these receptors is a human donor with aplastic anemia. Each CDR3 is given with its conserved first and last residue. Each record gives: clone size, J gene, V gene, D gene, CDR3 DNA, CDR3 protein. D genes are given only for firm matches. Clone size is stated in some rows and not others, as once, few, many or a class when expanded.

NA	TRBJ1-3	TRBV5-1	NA	TGCGCCAGCAGCTTGGGGACGAGTGGAAACACCATATGTTTT	CASSLGTSGNTICF
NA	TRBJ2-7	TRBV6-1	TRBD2	TGTGCCAGCAGGGACTATAGCGGGAGGTCCTACGAGCAGTACTTC	CASRDYSGRSYEQYF
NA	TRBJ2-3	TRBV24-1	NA	TGTGCCACCAGTGACCCCAAGCAAGGGGCCCTTGGCGCAGATACGCAGTATTTT	CATSDPKQGALGADTQYF
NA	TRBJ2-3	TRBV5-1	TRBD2	TGCGCCAGCAGCTTGGAAGCTAGCGGGAGGGCCGATACGCAGTATTTT	CASSLEASGRADTQYF
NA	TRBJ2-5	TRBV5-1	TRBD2	TGCGCCAGCAGCCCGGCTGGGACTAGCGGGCCTCAAGAGACCCAGTACTTC	CASSPAGTSGPQETQYF
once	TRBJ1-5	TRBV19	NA	TGTGCCAGTAGTATCTCTGATCAGCCCCAGCATTTT	CASSISDQPQHF
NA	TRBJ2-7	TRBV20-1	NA	TGCAGTGCTGCCGGGACCCCAGCGAAGCAGTACTTC	CSAAGTPAKQYF
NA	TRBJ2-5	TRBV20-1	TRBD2	TGCAGTGCTAACTTCGGGACTAGCGGGGGGATGGGGGAGACCCAGTACTTC	CSANFGTSGGMGETQYF
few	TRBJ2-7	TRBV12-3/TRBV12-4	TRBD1	TGTGCCAGCAGGCCCGGGACAGGCGGCGGGTACGAGCAGTACTTC	CASRPGTGGGYEQYF
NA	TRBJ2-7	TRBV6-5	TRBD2	TGTGCCAGCAGTTCGCGGGGGACTTTCCTATACGAGCAGTACTTC	CASSSRGTFLYEQYF
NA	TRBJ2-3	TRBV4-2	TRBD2	TGTGCCAGCAGCCGGAATAGCGGGATAGGTGGCGATACGCAGTATTTT	CASSRNSGIGGDTQYF
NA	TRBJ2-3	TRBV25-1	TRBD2	TGTGCCAGCAGCTTTGGGGCGGGAGAAGACACAGATACGCAGTATTTT	CASSFGAGEDTDTQYF
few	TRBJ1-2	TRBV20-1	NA	TGCAGTGCTAGAGGGGTGGGTCCGCCCAACTATGGCTACACCTTC	CSARGVGPPNYGYTF
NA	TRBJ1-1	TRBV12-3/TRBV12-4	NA	TGTGCCAGCAGTATCAGTACAGGGTTTGCTTTCTTT	CASSISTGFAFF
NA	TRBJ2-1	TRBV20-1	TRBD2	TGCAGTGCAACTTTTAAGCGGGGCTCTTCCTACAATGAGCAGTTCTTC	CSATFKRGSSYNEQFF
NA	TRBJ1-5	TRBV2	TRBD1	TGTGCCAGCAATAGGGACAGGGCCGAACTAGGGCCCCAGCATTTT	CASNRDRAELGPQHF
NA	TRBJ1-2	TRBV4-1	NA	TGCGCCAGCAACCAAGATTTAGGGGACGGTAGTGGCTACACCTTC	CASNQDLGDGSGYTF
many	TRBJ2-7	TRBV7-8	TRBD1	TGTGCCAGCAGCTTAGGCAGGGGGCCCCTCTACGAGCAGTACTTC	CASSLGRGPLYEQYF
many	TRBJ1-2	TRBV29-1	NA	TGCAGCGTTGATTCTAGGAGGCTTTCCATATCCCAGGATGGCTACACCTTC	CSVDSRRLSISQDGYTF
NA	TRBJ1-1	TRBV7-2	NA	TGTGCCAGCAGTTCTACGGGGCTCACTGAAGCTTTCTTT	CASSSTGLTEAFF
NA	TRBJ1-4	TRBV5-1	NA	TGCGCCAGCAGCTTGATCTCAGGGGTTGATGAAAAACTGTTTTTT	CASSLISGVDEKLFF
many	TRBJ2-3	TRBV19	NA	TGTGCCAGTAGTCCTAGCGGCACAGATACGCAGTATTTT	CASSPSGTDTQYF
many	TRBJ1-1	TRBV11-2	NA	TGTGCCAGCAGCCCCAGGACGGTGAACACTGAAGCTTTCTTT	CASSPRTVNTEAFF
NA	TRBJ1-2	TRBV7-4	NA	TGTGCCAGCAATGAGTGGGGAAACGATGGCTACACCTTC	CASNEWGNDGYTF
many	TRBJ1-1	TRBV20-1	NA	TGCAGTGCTCAAGAATGGGCAGAGAACACTGAAGCTTTCTTT	CSAQEWAENTEAFF